This T cell receptor beta chain was sequenced during a study of control samples from healthy donors and cancer patients. The V end lost 1 base, the J end lost 0 bases, and 4 bases lay between the germline ends. CDR1 and CDR2 (germline): SGHTA, FQGNSA. The CDR3 covers 13 residues. The table came from immunoSEQ multiplex PCR; TCRdb's copy has only in-frame clones and leaves some out. This table holds 120,000 to 150,000 clones, around 90% found once. The sequence was collected from a man aged 25-45 years in good health. The chain employs TRBV7-2 and TRBJ2-7, with D unclear. Source material: blood. CDR3 DNA: TGTGCCAGCAGCTTAGGACCCTCCTACGAGCAGTACTTC. As protein: CASSLGPSYEQYF.